This T cell receptor beta chain is from a study of identical twins. Study outcomes and limitations: Conclusions rested on cross-sectional statistics rather than following the same donors. Memory repertoires showed no such pattern, whereas abundant cord blood beta clonotypes carried fewer insertions. Invariant MAIT and iNKT cells are populations that could partly confound zero-insertion analyses.

This clonotype appeared many times. The antigen remains unidentified. One entry per CDR3 protein results from TCRdb running MiXCR on the 5' RACE reads. The sample lists approximately 670,000 distinct CDR3 sequences, approximately 6% occurring once. The V gene end was trimmed by 8 bases and the J gene end by 3 bases; junction bases not matched to a gene: 13. The length of the CDR3 is 15 residues. Among all donors, each was a healthy Caucasian. Sequenced: naive T cells sorted from blood. The TCR comes from a man between 18 and 29 years old in good health. J is TRBJ2-7 and V is TRBV12-3 or TRBV12-4; 7 bases agree with TRBD2. The CDR3 sequence: CASGGDGSQNYEQYF. For the CDR3, the DNA is TGTGCCAGCGGGGGGGATGGGAGCCAGAACTACGAGCAGTACTTC.